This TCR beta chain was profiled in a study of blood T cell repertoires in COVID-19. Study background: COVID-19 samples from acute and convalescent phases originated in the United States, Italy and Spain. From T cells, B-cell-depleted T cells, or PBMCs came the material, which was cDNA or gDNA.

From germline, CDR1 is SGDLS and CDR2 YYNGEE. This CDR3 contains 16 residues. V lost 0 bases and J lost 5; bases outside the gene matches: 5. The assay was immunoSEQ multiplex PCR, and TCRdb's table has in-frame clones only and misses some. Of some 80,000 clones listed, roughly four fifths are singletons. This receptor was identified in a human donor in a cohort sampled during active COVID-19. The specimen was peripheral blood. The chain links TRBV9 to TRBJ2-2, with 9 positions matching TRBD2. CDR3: CASSVVAGGPTGELFF. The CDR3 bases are TGTGCCAGCAGCGTAGTGGCGGGGGGGCCTACCGGGGAGCTGTTTTTT.